The clone carrying this TCR beta chain was picked up one time. The target antigen is unknown. These data are taken from a study of a mutant IDH1 vaccine in newly diagnosed glioma. Study outcomes and limitations: Immune responses induced by the vaccine were seen in 93.3% of patients, spanning multiple MHC alleles.

The time point is: baseline, week 1 (first vaccination visit). Treatment in this sample: pre-vaccination baseline after standard-of-care therapy. Germline V lookup: CDR1 LNHNV, CDR2 YYDKDF (reference sequence). Trimming took 3 bases from V and 7 from J, leaving 9 bases between them. This CDR3 spans 12 amino acids. Method: immunoSEQ multiplex PCR; TCRdb's copy keeps in-frame clones and lacks some. The top ten hold about 5.1% of the sample, which has 75,000 to 100,000 clones, more than 65% seen once. Sequencing was performed on PBMCs, taken from a glioma patient treated with radiotherapy, temozolomide or both. The chain combines TRBV15 with TRBJ1-2; no clear D gene. The TCR originated in a man aged 35 to 55 with glioma. Some clones in this sample may be carry-over from other donors' samples. The chain's CDR3 is CATSSPHSGYTF. The CDR3 DNA sequence: TGTGCCACCAGCAGCCCCCACTCTGGCTACACCTTC.